The 14 T cell receptor beta chains given below trace back to one sample, sequenced in a study of human T cells and chemical hapten exposure. Each CDR3 protein gets one entry after TCRdb re-called the RACE reads with MiXCR. The top ten hold 3% to 4% of the sample, which has some 65,000 distinct CDR3 sequences, approximately 6.5% seen once. The sample's time point: healthy volunteer bleed at 6 weeks. Sequencing started from total RNA isolated from unfractionated whole blood. The sequenced sample consisted of whole blood. The origin of the receptors is a female donor in good health. Some clones in this sample may be carry-over from other donors' samples.

This clonotype was detected many times. V usage is TRBV6-6 and J usage is TRBJ1-4; D remains ambiguous. The CDR3 loop spans 14 amino acids. Trimming pared 2 bases from V and 8 bases from J, leaving 12 bases between. Per germline, CDR1 MNHNY and CDR2 SVGAGI (reference sequence). The CDR3: CASSYVGGREKLFF. The CDR3 DNA is TGTGCCAGCAGTTACGTGGGAGGACGGGAAAAACTGTTTTTT.

This clonotype has just a few counts. This chain connects TRBV12-3 or TRBV12-4 to TRBJ2-3; either TRBD1 or TRBD2 may supply D (5 bases each). The V end was cut by 5 bases, the J end by 3 bases, with 12 bases between. The CDR3 totals 14 residues. This chain's CDR3 is CASSLRDGTDTQYF. The CDR3 coding sequence is TGTGCCAGCAGTCTTAGGGACGGAACAGATACGCAGTATTTT.

The sample holds many counts of this clonotype. This chain uses TRBV5-5 with TRBJ1-1; TRBD1 aligns across 7 bases. CDR3 length: 16 amino acids. CDR1 SGHKS and CDR2 YYEKEE come from the germline V gene (reference sequence). The V segment lost 2 bases and the J segment 3 bases; nucleotides outside the gene matches: 10. CDR3 DNA: TGTGCCAGCAGCTTCCCTAACAGGGGCCGGGACACTGAAGCTTTCTTT. Translation gives CASSFPNRGRDTEAFF.

Many counts were recorded for this clonotype. This chain links TRBV13 with TRBJ1-2; the D is unclear. Trimming pared 5 bases from V and 3 bases from J, leaving 19 bases between. CDR3 length equals 16 residues. Germline CDR1 and CDR2: PRHDT and FYEKMQ (reference sequence). The CDR3 DNA reads TGTGCCAGCAGCCCAGCCGGGAGGAGAAGGGACTATGGCTACACCTTC. It encodes CASSPAGRRRDYGYTF.

This clonotype was observed many times. This chain connects TRBV4-3 to TRBJ2-7; D may be TRBD1 (6 bases). With 1 base removed from V and 4 bases from J, the gap between germline ends came to 14 bases. Germline V CDR1 and CDR2: LGHNA, YSLEER. This CDR3 is built from 15 residues. As DNA, the CDR3 is TGCGCCAGCAGCCAAGCCGAGGGGGACCATTACGAGCAGTACTTC. Protein: CASSQAEGDHYEQYF.

This clonotype was counted many times. V is TRBV9 and J is TRBJ2-7; D is undetermined. The CDR3 is 12 residues long. From germline, CDR1 is SGDLS and CDR2 YYNGEE. Trimming removed 3 bases from V and 5 bases from J, with 9 bases in between. The CDR3, as DNA: TGTGCCAGCAGCGCGGACGGTAACGAGCAGTACTTC. Its protein product is CASSADGNEQYF.

This clonotype showed up many times. The chain uses TRBV6-5 and TRBJ2-1; 9 bases line up with TRBD1. The CDR3 extends over 16 amino acids. J lost 3 bases, V lost 6 bases, and 9 bases had no gene match. Germline V gene data show CDR1 as MNHEY and CDR2 as SVGAGI. This CDR3 is CASSRGPGQGYNEQFF. CDR3 DNA sequence: TGTGCCAGCAGCCGCGGGCCGGGACAGGGCTACAATGAGCAGTTCTTC.

The J gene is TRBJ1-4, the V gene TRBV19; D ambiguous. V dropped 3 bases and J dropped 8 bases, with 7 bases sitting between them. The V gene's germline CDR1 is LNHDA and CDR2 SQIVND (reference sequence). This CDR3 contains 12 residues. The CDR3 DNA is TGTGCCAGTAGTATCAGACGCGAAAAACTGTTTTTT. Protein: CASSIRREKLFF.

The chain employs TRBV13 and TRBJ2-7; D possibly corresponds to TRBD2 (5 bases). Trimming removed 5 bases at V and 0 bases at J, with 8 bases between. The CDR3 spans 13 residues. The germline gives CDR1 PRHDT, CDR2 FYEKMQ (reference sequence). The CDR3 here is CASSSRDSYEQYF. For the CDR3, the DNA is TGTGCCAGCAGCAGCCGGGACTCCTACGAGCAGTACTTC.

This clonotype was observed many times. Here the CDR3 reads CAISESGRESSPLHF. CDR3 in DNA: TGTGCCATCAGTGAGTCAGGCAGGGAGAGTTCACCCCTCCACTTT. The V call is TRBV10-3, the J call TRBJ1-6; possible D gene TRBD1, 5 bases. CDR1 and CDR2 from the germline V gene are ENHRY and SYGVKD. This CDR3 has 15 amino acids. Trimming removed 0 bases at V and 9 bases at J, with 12 bases between.

This clonotype was observed many times. The rearrangement links TRBV7-8 to TRBJ1-3, with unresolved D. CDR1 and CDR2 (germline): SGHVS, FQNEAQ. This CDR3 comprises 14 residues. Trimming removed 1 base from V and 2 bases from J, with 6 bases in between. The CDR3 DNA reads as TGTGCCAGCAGCTTAGGGGAAACTGGAAACACCATATATTTT. This translates into CASSLGETGNTIYF.

In its sample, this clonotype was seen many times. V gene TRBV27 combines with J gene TRBJ2-1; D not resolved. V was trimmed by 4 bases and J by 5 bases, leaving 12 bases between them. Germline-derived CDR1 and CDR2 are MNHEY and SMNVEV (reference sequence). The CDR3 has 14 residues. The CDR3 bases are TGTGCCAGCAGTTCTAGGGTCCTCCACAATGAGCAGTTCTTC. This codes for CASSSRVLHNEQFF.

This sequence joins TRBV6-2 or TRBV6-3 and TRBJ2-2; D not certain. The V end was cut by 6 bases, the J end by 1 base, with 9 bases between. The CDR3 loop spans 14 amino acids. CDR1 MNHEY and CDR2 SVGEGT come from the germline V gene. Here the CDR3 DNA reads TGTGCCAGCAGGGGCGGTGGGAACACCGGGGAGCTGTTTTTT. Protein: CASRGGGNTGELFF.

This clonotype was seen ten or more times. The genes are TRBV7-2 and TRBJ1-5, with TRBD1 matching 7 bases. The germline gives CDR1 SGHTA, CDR2 FQGNSA. The CDR3 has 14 residues. Trimming at V came to 5 bases and at J to 3 bases, leaving 4 bases not matched to a gene. Here the CDR3 reads CASSRQGHNQPQHF. CDR3 nucleotide sequence: TGTGCCAGCAGCCGACAGGGCCACAATCAGCCCCAGCATTTT. Drawing the rest from reference TRBV7-2 and TRBJ1-5, the complete variable domain is GAGVSQSPSNKVTEKGKDVELRCDPISGHTALYWYRQSLGQGLEFLIYFQGNSAPDKSGLPSDRFSAERTGGSVSTLTIQRTQQEDSAVYLCASSRQGHNQPQHFGDGTRLSIL.